This T cell receptor beta chain was captured by sequencing in a study of memory CD4+ T cells and cytomegalovirus serostatus. Whole-study context: Donors were healthy Belgian adults, some 10 CMV seropositive and 20 to 30 seronegative.

The sort gate was single viable CD3+CD4+CD8-CD45RO+ cells for memory CD4+ T cells. The germline V gene encodes CDR1 SGHVS and CDR2 FNYEAQ. The CDR3 sequence is 19 residues long. Germline trimming cut 5 bases from V and 1 base from J; bases unmatched to any gene: 12. Study processing details: Out-of-frame sequences were removed, leaving 2 million or so distinct TCRbeta sequences. The data were produced by immunoSEQ multiplex PCR, yet TCRdb's version contains in-frame clones alone and is incomplete. V and J calls and clone size are copied from that table; D and trimming were computed from the DNA. The profile shows approximately 50,000 clones, roughly 78% of them singletons. On this clone itself: Its specificity is not known.

Study outcomes and limitations: Each of roughly 65 CMV-associated TCRbeta sequences occurred in one to five individuals.

The origin of this receptor is an adult in good health and CMV-seronegative. The sequenced sample consisted of memory CD4+ T cells from blood. J is TRBJ2-3 and V is TRBV7-6; TRBD2 aligns across 13 bases. The CDR3 here is CASSLRTSGSNLGTDTQYF. The CDR3 DNA is TGTGCCAGCAGCCTACGGACTAGCGGGAGCAATTTAGGCACAGATACGCAGTATTTT.